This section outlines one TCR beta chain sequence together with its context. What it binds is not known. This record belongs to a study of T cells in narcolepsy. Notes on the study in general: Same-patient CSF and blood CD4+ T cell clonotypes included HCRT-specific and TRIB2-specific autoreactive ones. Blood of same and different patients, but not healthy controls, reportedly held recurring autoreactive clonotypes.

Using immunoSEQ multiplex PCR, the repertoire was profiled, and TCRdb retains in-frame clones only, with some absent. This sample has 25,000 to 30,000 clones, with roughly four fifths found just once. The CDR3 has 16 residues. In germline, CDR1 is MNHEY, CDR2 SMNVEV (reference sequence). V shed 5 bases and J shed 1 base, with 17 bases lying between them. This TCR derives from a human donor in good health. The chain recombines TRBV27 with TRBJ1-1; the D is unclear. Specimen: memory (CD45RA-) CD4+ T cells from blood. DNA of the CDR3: TGTGCCAGCAGTCCCTTTAAGGTGTCTCCGAACACTGAAGCTTTCTTT. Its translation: CASSPFKVSPNTEAFF.